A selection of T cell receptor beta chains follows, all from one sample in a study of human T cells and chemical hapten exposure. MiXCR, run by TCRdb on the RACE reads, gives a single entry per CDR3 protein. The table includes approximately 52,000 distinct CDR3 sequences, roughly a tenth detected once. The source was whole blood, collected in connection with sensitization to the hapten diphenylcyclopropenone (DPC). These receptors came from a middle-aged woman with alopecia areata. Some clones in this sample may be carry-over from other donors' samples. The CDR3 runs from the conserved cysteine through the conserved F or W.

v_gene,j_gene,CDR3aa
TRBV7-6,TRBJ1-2,CASSPDLGGGGSYTF
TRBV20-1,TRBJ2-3,CSARYRTGVPDTQYF
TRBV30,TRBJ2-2,CAWSPLPGELFF
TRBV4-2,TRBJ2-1,CASSQGGELRSYNEQFF
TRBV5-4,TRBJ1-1,CASRAQRGTEAFF
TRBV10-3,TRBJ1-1,CAISDRDNRNEAFF
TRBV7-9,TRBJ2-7,CASLSMGRTPGEQYF
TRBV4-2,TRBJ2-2,CASSHTGGYTGELFF
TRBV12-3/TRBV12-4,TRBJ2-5,CASSSYGTGQETQYF
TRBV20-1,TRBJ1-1,CSAFDDRAEAFF
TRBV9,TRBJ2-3,CASSSGGASTQYF
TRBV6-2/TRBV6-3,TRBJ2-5,CASSELGETQYF
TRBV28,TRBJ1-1,CASSLATGPLAEAFF
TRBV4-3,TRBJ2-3,CASSQDQSVTQYF
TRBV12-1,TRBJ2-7,CAGRWDSTEVEQYF
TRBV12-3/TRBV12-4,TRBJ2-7,CASSRPEDGSYEQYF
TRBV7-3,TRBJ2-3,CASRHGQEATDTQYF
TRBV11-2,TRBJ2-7,CASSFQITEQYF
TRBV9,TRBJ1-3,CASSASSESGNTIYF
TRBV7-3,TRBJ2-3,CASSLTVSTDTQYF
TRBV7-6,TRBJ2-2,CASRGLAGELFF
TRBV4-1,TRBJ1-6,CASSQDSMQRSASPLHF
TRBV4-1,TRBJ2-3,CASSQDWGTGTTDTQYF
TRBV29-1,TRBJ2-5,CSVPGGGEETQYF
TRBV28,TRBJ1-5,CATVWGVGATGQPQHF
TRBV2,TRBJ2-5,CASTLGLHGGKTQYF
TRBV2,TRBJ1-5,CASRLGNQPQHF
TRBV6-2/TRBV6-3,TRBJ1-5,CASTNRENQPQHF
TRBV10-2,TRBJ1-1,CASSEGENTEAFF
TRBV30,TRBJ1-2,CAASQEHHYGYTF
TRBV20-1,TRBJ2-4,CSARDGTGAKNIQYF
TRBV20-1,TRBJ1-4,CSARRKATNEKLFF
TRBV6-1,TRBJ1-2,CASSEALGTHAAGYTF
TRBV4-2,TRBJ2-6,CASSQADFSGANVLTF
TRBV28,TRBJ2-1,CASIRGRPPNEQFF
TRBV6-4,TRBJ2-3,CASSEKGEAHTQYF
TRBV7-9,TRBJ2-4,CASSPQNIQYF
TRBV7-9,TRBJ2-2,CASSSPYTGELFF
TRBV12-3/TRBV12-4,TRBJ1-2,CASSRGSGYGYTF
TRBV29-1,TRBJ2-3,CSVPSGVSTDTQYF
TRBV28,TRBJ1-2,CASSPGAGGYTF